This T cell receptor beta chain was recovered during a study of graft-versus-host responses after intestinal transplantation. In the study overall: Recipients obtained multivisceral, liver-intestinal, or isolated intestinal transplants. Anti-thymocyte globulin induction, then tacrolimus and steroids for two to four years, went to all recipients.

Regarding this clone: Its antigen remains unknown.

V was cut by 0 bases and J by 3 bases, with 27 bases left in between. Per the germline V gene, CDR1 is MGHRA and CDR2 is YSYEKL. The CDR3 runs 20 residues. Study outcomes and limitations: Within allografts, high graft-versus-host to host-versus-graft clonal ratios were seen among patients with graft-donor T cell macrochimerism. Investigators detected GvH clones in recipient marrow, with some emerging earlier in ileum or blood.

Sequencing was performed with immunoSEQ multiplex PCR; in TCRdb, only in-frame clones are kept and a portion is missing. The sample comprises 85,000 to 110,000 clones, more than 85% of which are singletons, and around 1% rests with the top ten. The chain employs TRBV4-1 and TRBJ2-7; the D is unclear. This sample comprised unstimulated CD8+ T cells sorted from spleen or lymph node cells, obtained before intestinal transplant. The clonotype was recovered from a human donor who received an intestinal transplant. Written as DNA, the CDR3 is TGCGCCAGCAGCCAAGATCCCACCCGGGCCCCAACCCGGGTCGTCTACGAGCAGTACTTC. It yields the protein CASSQDPTRAPTRVVYEQYF.